This entry is about one T cell receptor beta chain. Its antigen remains unidentified. Within one base of it there is no much larger clone, and no base qualities were kept. The data stem from a study of cytomegalovirus exposure and HLA in healthy donors (dated by TCRdb to 2015 to 2018). Describing the broader study: An earlier analysis of roughly 570 of the donors reported approximately 280 Gb of sequence data and 117 million unique TCR beta sequences obtained from some 170 million T cells. An early release that covered 640 HLA-typed donors contained approximately 300 gigabases of sequencing data and around 85 million unique TCR sequences. Among the roughly 380 genotyped donors, under 90% belonged to the genetic ancestry cluster associated with self-reported Caucasian donors. The aim of the study was to test whether cataloging public T cell receptors could identify signatures of past pathogen exposure. The study profiled the T cell repertoires of under 850 subjects by immunosequencing and related them to cytomegalovirus serostatus. Besides the first cohort of roughly 640 subjects, a separate validation cohort made up of 120 different subjects was used. To predict cytomegalovirus infection status, the study brought together high-throughput TCR immunosequencing, statistical association of individual TCRs with disease status, and machine learning. A later analysis re-examined previously published TCR beta repertoires from roughly 720 donors and added high-resolution HLA genotyping to investigate patterns of TCR occurrence. Rather than using new phenotypic data, the later analysis identified candidate immune exposures from TCR beta sequences and from how often those sequences occurred across donors. An earlier analysis of fewer than 700 of the donors applied high-throughput TCR beta sequencing to assess whether each TCR beta V gene segment acted as functional or pseudogenic. Donor age, sex, ethnicity and CMV serostatus were compiled together with the repertoire data. A later genetic analysis used genome-wide SNP genotypes for about 65% of the roughly 700 donors, treating that subset as a discovery cohort. All discovery cohort repertoires had been generated using a single sequencing platform. HLA typing covered class I and class II loci at four-digit resolution. The number of typed donors differed by locus: 629-630 for A, B, C, DRB1 and DQB1; approximately 540 for DQA1; about 600 for DPA1; and about 470 for DPB1. Because of strong linkage in the cohort, five DR-DQ haplotypes were treated as single units for association and clustering. On average, 235,054 unique TCR beta nucleotide sequences were sequenced per donor among a few hundred genotyped donors of the cohort, with roughly 18% of those sequences being non-productive.

The CDR3 has 14 amino acids, counting the end cysteine and phenylalanine. Here the CDR3 DNA is all that survives: 42 bases in frame from base 1. The germline V gene (reference sequence) provides CDR1 SGHKS and CDR2 YYEKEE. Deletion took 2 bases off V and 0 bases off J, with a span of 8 bases between the germline ends. The cohort comprised some 730 healthy bone marrow donors. Cohort members were all nominally healthy when sampled, although unrecorded immune exposures were likely present. The donor tested CMV seropositive and was one of the 289 seropositive cohort members. Each donor provided a peripheral blood sample, and peripheral blood mononuclear cells were used for TCR beta sequencing. The Qiagen DNeasy Blood Extraction Kit was used to extract genomic DNA from the blood cell samples. The paper as a whole reports these results and caveats: Some IMGT-functional V segments, including TRBV6-2 and TRBV6-3, could not be told apart with the 87-base-pair reads, so those segments were excluded. Linkage disequilibrium might explain the correlated functional status among segregating V segments, but an unknown experimental factor could not be ruled out. According to a later analysis, parvovirus B19, influenza, CMV and Epstein-Barr virus appeared linked to several top co-occurrence clusters. According to a later analysis, most CMV-associated TCR beta chains appeared to be HLA-restricted, and the HLA associations seemed to be driven largely by CMV exposure. Across donors, most TCR sequences were observed very rarely, whereas some public TCRs were present in many individuals. The study listed over 150 TCR beta chains as associated with cytomegalovirus. In a later analysis, TCR association rates were found to vary across HLA loci, with the most associated TCRs seen for DRB1 alleles and the fewest for HLA-C alleles. When HLA alleles, especially DR and DQ, strongly co-occurred, attributing TCR associations to individual alleles was difficult. A few of the identified cytomegalovirus-associated TCR beta chains were confirmed in vitro to be specific for cytomegalovirus antigens. Compared with equally common non-associated chains, HLA-associated TCR beta chains in a later analysis were more clonally expanded and had lower generation probabilities. A group of highly shared sequence variants was considered likely to be a technical artifact of the sequencing pipeline. It was suggested by the authors that the approach could potentially be generalized to other disease states and immunological phenotypes. The only immune exposure information available for the cohort was CMV serostatus. This cohort had only TCR beta chains sequenced, and the lack of alpha or paired-chain data limited which features could be detected. HLA typing was unavailable for some donors at each locus, so association tests used only the typed subset. At a false discovery rate of 0.05, a later analysis linked 15,000 to 20,000 TCR beta sequences to specific HLA alleles. Because counts were too low, about 15 rarely observed V segments, including chromosome 9 orphons, were left out of the earlier analysis of some 600 of the donors. The classifier was reported to diagnose cytomegalovirus status with high specificity and sensitivity in both the original and validation cohorts. A further reported finding was that TCR beta sequences accurately predicted the HLA-A and HLA-B alleles for most subjects in the first cohort. Sequencing depth was assumed to be roughly uniform across donors in the presence/absence analyses, though that assumption may not hold. In an earlier analysis of roughly 560 of the donors, most TCR beta V segments were observed in productive rearrangements about 90% or about 30% of the time, broadly matching IMGT annotations. According to a later genetic analysis, donors in an Asian-associated ancestry cluster had fewer N-insertions in productive TCRs than the roughly 670-donor mean. A later genetic analysis associated a missense DCLRE1C variant with V-gene and J-gene trimming of TCR beta chains, and an independent cohort replicated the association.

Library construction relied on the immunoSEQ multiplex PCR assay. The multiplex PCR relied on a mix of 60 forward primers for TCR Vbeta segments and 13 reverse primers for TCR Jbeta segments. Amplification of the CDR3 region of rearranged TCR beta genes was performed with a multiplex PCR assay on genomic DNA. On the Illumina HiSeq System, the amplified TCR beta libraries were sequenced as 87-base-pair reads. In the original analysis: In a later analysis, some 80 million unique TCR beta chains were counted across the approximately 640 repertoires, and roughly 11 million of these chains were shared by at least two donors. Raw reads were error-corrected and collapsed into unique sequences by a nearest-neighbor algorithm in which closely related sequences were merged to remove PCR and sequencing errors. V, D and J gene segments were assigned by aligning CDR3 sequences to IMGT reference sequences. For a sequence to be retained, a match of at least six nucleotides was required to both a V gene segment and a J gene segment. A rearrangement counted as productive if the CDR3 had no stop codons and remained in frame with V and J, and every other rearrangement counted as non-productive. CDR3 was defined by IMGT convention, running from the second conserved V-encoded cysteine to the conserved J-encoded phenylalanine. The earlier analysis of approximately 500 of the donors excluded sequences that lacked an unambiguous match to a single V gene segment. An earlier analysis of around 600 of the donors classified V segments as functional when productive rearrangements were above 56.7% and as segregating when the standard deviation between donors was above 5%. To diagnose cytomegalovirus status from the catalog of TCR beta chain sequences, a statistical classification framework was built. V and J gene assignment, in a later analysis, came from comparing TCR nucleotide sequences with IMGT/GENE-DB human TR gene sequences. In a later analysis, CDR3 sequences and most-parsimonious VDJ recombination scenarios were assigned using the TCRdist pipeline. In a later analysis, each TCR beta chain was defined by its CDR3 amino acid sequence together with its V-gene family, and reads without a unique V-gene family were excluded. To address suspected cross-contamination and a sequencing artifact, a later analysis removed roughly 640 highly shared, low-generation-probability nucleotide sequences. In a later analysis, a clonal expansion index was calculated for each public chain from normalized within-repertoire ranks of inferred template counts. In a later analysis, generation probabilities were computed with a VDJ recombination model fitted to out-of-frame rearrangements, and the resulting probabilities were checked against IGoR. A later analysis scored TCR-TCR, TCR-HLA and TCR-CMV co-occurrence with hypergeometric tests, applying a repertoire-size bias correction to TCR pairs. A later analysis estimated false discovery rates by permuting HLA or CMV assignments 20 times. In a later analysis, co-occurring TCRs were grouped using DBSCAN, and TCRdist sequence similarity was added for clustering within HLA-allele-positive subsets. For co-occurrence clustering, repertoires with fewer than 30,000 or more than 120,000 public chains were excluded, along with roughly 5 repertoires with anomalous nucleotide sharing. Imported from immuneACCESS, the table was reduced by TCRdb to in-frame sequences with V and J called. These copies leave out some clones; in studies compared against another copy, an unresolved V gene accounts for under half, and the cause of the remainder is not known. D and trimming come from the DNA, and the V and J calls and clone size come from that table. In this sample the table shows over 80,000 clones, roughly 70% of which occur a single time. The ten biggest clones cover roughly 16% of the sample.

This chain joins TRBV5-5 to TRBJ1-1; perhaps TRBD1 is the D gene, with 6 bases matching. Material for sequencing was PBMCs. The receptor was isolated from a woman aged 18-29 years in good health and CMV-seropositive. The CDR3 protein: CASSLGTMNTEAFF. The DNA reads as follows: TGTGCCAGCAGCTTAGGGACAATGAACACTGAAGCTTTCTTT. Where the CDR3 stops, the reference TRBV5-5 and TRBJ1-1 genes take over; the full variable domain is DAGVTQSPTHLIKTRGQQVTLRCSPISGHKSVSWYQQVLGQGPQFIFQYYEKEERGRGNFPDRFSARQFPNYSSELNVNALLLGDSALYLCASSLGTMNTEAFFGQGTRLTVV.